This is a list of T cell receptor beta chains from one sample in a study of shared clonotypes between healthy human individuals. Sequenced by immunoSEQ multiplex PCR; TCRdb stores in-frame clones only, minus some. The sample consists of over 400,000 clones, about 96% of them appearing once. Source material: naive CD4+ T cells sorted from blood. Receptors were obtained from a woman in her 30s in good health. CDR3s include the opening cysteine and the closing phenylalanine or tryptophan. Each record gives: V gene, J gene, D gene, CDR3 length, clone size, CDR3 protein, CDR3 DNA. The D gene is left open where the match is weak. Rows give clone size only sometimes, using once, few, many, or a class for an expanded clone.

TRBV7-2	TRBJ1-1	NA	13	NA	CASSFDEGLEAFF	TGTGCCAGCAGCTTCGATGAGGGTCTTGAAGCTTTCTTT
TRBV6-5	TRBJ2-7	TRBD2	14	NA	CASSSTSGTYEQYF	TGTGCCAGCAGTTCGACTAGCGGGACCTACGAGCAGTACTTC
TRBV27	TRBJ2-5	NA	13	NA	CASSFSSQETQYF	TGTGCCAGCAGTTTCTCCAGCCAAGAGACCCAGTACTTC
TRBV28	TRBJ1-5	NA	17	NA	CASSIPATLGSNQPQHF	TGTGCCAGCAGTATCCCAGCGACCCTGGGAAGCAATCAGCCCCAGCATTTT
TRBV28	TRBJ2-7	NA	13	once	CASRWIESYEQYF	TGTGCCAGCCGTTGGATAGAGTCCTACGAGCAGTACTTC
TRBV5-1	TRBJ2-3	TRBD1	16	NA	CASSRTGESSTDTQYF	TGCGCCAGCAGCCGTACAGGGGAATCTAGCACAGATACGCAGTATTTT
TRBV28	TRBJ1-1	NA	14	NA	CASSLIRGSTEAFF	TGTGCCAGCAGTTTGATCCGGGGGAGCACTGAAGCTTTCTTT
TRBV11-3	TRBJ2-1	NA	14	NA	CASSAGRSSSEQFF	TGTGCCAGCAGCGCGGGACGGTCGAGCAGCGAGCAGTTCTTC
TRBV6-1	TRBJ2-7	TRBD2	14	once	CASSRLAGPYEQYF	TGTGCCAGCAGCCGACTAGCGGGGCCCTACGAGCAGTACTTC
TRBV29-1	TRBJ2-5	NA	13	NA	CSVEGGEGETQYF	TGCAGCGTTGAAGGAGGCGAGGGGGAGACCCAGTACTTC
TRBV6-5	TRBJ2-7	TRBD2	15	once	CASSSGLAGWSEQYF	TGTGCCAGCAGTTCCGGACTAGCGGGGTGGAGCGAGCAGTACTTC
TRBV10-2	TRBJ1-1	TRBD1	12	NA	CASQGVRGEAFF	TGCGCCAGCCAGGGGGTAAGGGGTGAAGCTTTCTTT
TRBV6-6	TRBJ2-3	NA	14	NA	CASSYSVSTDTQYF	TGTGCCAGCAGTTACTCAGTCAGTACAGATACGCAGTATTTT
TRBV28	TRBJ2-7	NA	12	NA	CASSLQNYEQYF	TGTGCCAGCAGTTTGCAGAACTACGAGCAGTACTTC
TRBV5-8	TRBJ2-5	TRBD2	15	once	CARGGSGRAWETQYF	TGTGCCAGAGGAGGCAGCGGGAGGGCCTGGGAGACCCAGTACTTC
TRBV28	TRBJ2-7	NA	15	NA	CASSLWDRSSYEQYF	TGTGCCAGCAGTTTATGGGACAGATCTTCCTACGAGCAGTACTTC
TRBV15	TRBJ1-3	NA	16	NA	CATSRDRGFSGNTIYF	TGTGCCACCAGCAGAGACAGGGGTTTCTCTGGAAACACCATATATTTT
TRBV7-6	TRBJ1-4	NA	15	NA	CASSLPGATNEKLFF	TGTGCCAGCAGCTTACCAGGGGCAACTAATGAAAAACTGTTTTTT
TRBV27	TRBJ2-3	TRBD2	16	NA	CARIRPLGLATDTQYF	TGTGCCAGGATCCGGCCTTTGGGACTAGCAACAGATACGCAGTATTTT
TRBV5-1	TRBJ2-3	NA	13	NA	CASHDGYTDTQYF	TGCGCCAGCCATGACGGTTACACAGATACGCAGTATTTT
TRBV10-3	TRBJ2-3	TRBD1	14	NA	CAITGTGDTDTQYF	TGTGCCATCACTGGGACAGGGGACACAGATACGCAGTATTTT
TRBV28	TRBJ1-1	NA	12	NA	CASSLQSTEAFF	TGTGCCAGCAGTTTACAGAGTACTGAAGCTTTCTTT